A single sample gave rise to the 20 T cell receptor beta chains below, sequenced in a study of shared T cell receptors in the human thymus. The method was immunoSEQ multiplex PCR; TCRdb's version includes in-frame clones alone and lacks a portion of them. The top ten hold roughly 0.0089% of the sample, which has over 650,000 clones, about 89% seen once. This sample was also put to use in a study of human thymus T cells.

Sequenced sample: thymocytes. These receptors were taken from a boy under two years old with a congenital heart defect.

The rearrangement uses TRBV27 and TRBJ2-6, with D maybe TRBD2 (6 bases). Trimming removed 6 bases at V and 0 bases at J, with 12 bases between. CDR3 length: 16 residues. Germline loops: CDR1 MNHEY, CDR2 SMNVEV (reference sequence). CDR3 loop: CASRRDGSSGANVLTF. DNA of the CDR3: TGTGCCAGCAGGCGGGACGGAAGCTCTGGGGCCAACGTCCTGACTTTC.

The gene calls are TRBV7-8 and TRBJ1-6; TRBD1 matches at 10 bases. Germline CDR1 reads SGHVS; CDR2 reads FQNEAQ. The trim removed 2 bases at V and 7 bases at J, leaving 8 bases unmatched. The CDR3 loop spans 17 amino acids. Here the CDR3 reads CASSLTRTGGRNSPLHF. For the CDR3, the DNA is TGTGCCAGCAGCTTAACGAGGACAGGGGGTCGAAATTCACCCCTCCACTTT.

V and J are TRBV6-5 and TRBJ2-1, with TRBD2 matching 12 bases. V was pared by 0 bases and J by 9 bases, with 6 bases of the junction left unmatched. This CDR3 region has 16 residues. CDR1 is MNHEY, CDR2 SVGAGI, per germline. The chain's CDR3 is CASSYSTSGRLGEQFF. The CDR3 bases are TGTGCCAGCAGTTACTCGACTAGCGGGAGATTAGGTGAGCAGTTCTTC.

This clone has only one observation. The chain combines TRBV7-3 with TRBJ2-7; D uncertain. The CDR3 contains 13 residues. Germline V gene sequence: CDR1 SGHTA, CDR2 FQGTGA. Trimming pared 3 bases from V and 0 bases from J, leaving 6 bases between. This chain's CDR3 is CASSFQNSYEQYF. The CDR3 DNA reads as TGTGCCAGCAGCTTTCAGAACTCCTACGAGCAGTACTTC.

This chain joins TRBV4-3 and TRBJ1-6, with D possibly TRBD1 on 6 matching bases. Trimming shortened V by 0 bases and J by 10 bases, and 22 bases separated the two germline ends. Looked up from germline, CDR1 is LGHNA and CDR2 is YSLEER. The CDR3 is 18 amino acids. The CDR3 is CASSQDWDTPRRRSPLHF. DNA for the CDR3: TGCGCCAGCAGCCAAGATTGGGACACACCCCGACGGCGGTCACCCCTCCACTTT.

The chain couples TRBV18 to TRBJ2-5; 10 bases align to TRBD2. This CDR3 comprises 17 residues. Trimming took 2 bases from V and 5 from J; bases not matched to a gene: 11. Germline V CDR1 and CDR2: KGHSH, LQKENI. CDR3 sequence reads: CASSPNRPGTSVETQYF. The DNA for the CDR3 is TGTGCCAGCTCACCAAACCGCCCCGGGACTAGCGTGGAGACCCAGTACTTC.

The V gene is TRBV2, the J gene TRBJ2-7; D might be TRBD1 (6 bases). CDR3 length equals 15 residues. The ends were cut back, 6 bases at V and 4 bases at J, with 19 bases in the middle. Germline CDR1 SNHLY, CDR2 FYNNEI. The CDR3 bases are TGTGCCAGCAGCCCTATCCCAGGGGTTTGGTACGAGCAGTACTTC. Encoded protein: CASSPIPGVWYEQYF.

This chain uses TRBV19 with TRBJ2-3; no clear D. V was clipped by 3 bases and J by 2 bases, with 18 bases between them. This CDR3 is built from 17 residues. The germline gives CDR1 LNHDA, CDR2 SQIVND (reference sequence). The CDR3, as DNA: TGTGCCAGTAGTATTGGTTCCTGGGCTACGATCACAGATACGCAGTATTTT. Its protein is CASSIGSWATITDTQYF.

A note on this clone: At one of its ends the junction is not consistent with the germline gene, which may arise from a read error. The chain uses TRBV5-1 and TRBJ2-2, with D tentatively TRBD2 (5 bases). CDR1 SGHRS and CDR2 YFSETQ come from the germline V gene. The CDR3 sequence is 13 residues long. The DNA of the CDR3 is TGCGCCAGCAGCTTGGAGAACACCGGGGAGCTGCTTTTT. Translated: CASSLENTGELLF. The full variable domain, in which reference TRBV5-1 and TRBJ2-2 provide the parts outside the CDR3, is KAGVTQTPRYLIKTRGQQVTLSCSPISGHRSVSWYQQTPGQGLQFLFEYFSETQRNKGNFPGRFSGRQFSNSRSEMNVSTLELGDSALYLCASSLENTGELLFGEGSRLTVL.

The rearrangement uses TRBV7-9 and TRBJ2-2, with 7 bases matching TRBD2. There are 14 residues in the CDR3. Germline CDR1 SEHNR, CDR2 FQNEAQ (reference sequence). Trimming cost V 10 bases and J 4 bases; bases outside gene matches: 9. This CDR3 is CATLREGGTGELFF. CDR3 coding DNA: TGTGCCACCCTAAGGGAGGGTGGCACCGGGGAGCTGTTTTTT.

This chain joins TRBV6-5 and TRBJ1-4; 7 bases fit TRBD1. CDR3 length equals 15 residues. The V gene's germline CDR1 is MNHEY and CDR2 SVGAGI. V gave up 5 bases and J gave up 11 bases; unmatched junction bases: 14. CDR3 nucleotides: TGTGCCAGCAGTGCCCGGACAGGCTCTGTTTGGAAACTGTTTTTT. Protein product: CASSARTGSVWKLFF.

V is TRBV9 and J is TRBJ2-2; 10 nucleotides align to TRBD2. Germline lookup yields CDR1 SGDLS and CDR2 YYNGEE. V lost 4 bases and J lost 7; bases outside the gene matches: 10. This CDR3 has 16 residues. The CDR3 DNA sequence: TGTGCCAGCAGCCCCAGGGCTAGCGGGGGCCACGGGGAGCTGTTTTTT. This translates into CASSPRASGGHGELFF.

The chain couples TRBV4-3 to TRBJ2-3; a possible D gene is TRBD2 (6 bases). V lost 1 base to trimming and J lost 0 bases, with 11 bases between them. The CDR3 contains 16 residues. The germline CDR1 and CDR2 sequences are LGHNA and YSLEER. The CDR3 protein is CASSQGSGTSTDTQYF. The CDR3 coding sequence is TGCGCCAGCAGCCAAGGTTCCGGGACTAGCACAGATACGCAGTATTTT.

This clone was seen more than once but under ten times. J is TRBJ2-5 and V is TRBV5-4, with D maybe TRBD2 (6 bases). V was pared by 5 bases and J by 1 base, with 9 bases between. Germline V gene sequence: CDR1 SGHNT, CDR2 YYREEE (reference sequence). This CDR3 comprises 13 residues. CDR3 region: CASSSGSQETQYF. Here the CDR3 DNA reads TGTGCCAGCAGTTCCGGGAGCCAAGAGACCCAGTACTTC.

The V gene is TRBV10-1, the J gene TRBJ2-7; D is ambiguous. V shed 3 bases and J shed 9 bases, with 9 bases lying between them. This CDR3 has 11 amino acids. Germline-derived CDR1 and CDR2 are WNHNN and SYGVQD (reference sequence). Here the CDR3 reads CASSDPSGQYF. CDR3 nucleotides: TGCGCCAGCAGTGATCCCTCCGGGCAGTACTTC.

The V call is TRBV29-1, the J call TRBJ1-2; D not resolved. The CDR3 consists of 12 residues. Germline CDR1 SQVTM, CDR2 ANQGSEA. V was shortened by 6 bases and J by 5 bases, with 13 bases between the two germline ends. This CDR3 is CSVPLNGYGYTF. The CDR3 DNA sequence: TGCAGCGTGCCCCTTAACGGGTATGGCTACACCTTC.

The chain links TRBV9 to TRBJ2-1; D is perhaps TRBD2 (6 bases). Germline V gives CDR1 SGDLS, CDR2 YYNGEE. The CDR3 spans 17 residues. V lost 0 bases to trimming and J lost 4 bases, with 17 bases between them. The CDR3 DNA is TGTGCCAGCAGCGTAGGGTTGGCTAGCGTAGCTTACAATGAGCAGTTCTTC. Translated, it gives CASSVGLASVAYNEQFF.

Only one count was recorded for this clone. This chain connects TRBV6-5 to TRBJ1-1, with 7 bases identical to TRBD1. CDR3 length: 13 amino acids. Germline CDR1 is MNHEY and CDR2 is SVGAGI. V lost 7 bases to trimming and J lost 6 bases; unmatched junction nucleotides: 8. The CDR3 sequence is CASMRQGRAEAFF. The CDR3 DNA is TGTGCCAGCATGCGACAGGGACGCGCTGAAGCTTTCTTT.

This chain links TRBV27 with TRBJ2-7, with 7 bases matching TRBD1. The V segment lost 5 bases and the J segment 3 bases; nucleotides outside the gene matches: 7. The CDR3 is 14 amino acids. The germline gives CDR1 MNHEY, CDR2 SMNVEV (reference sequence). As DNA, the CDR3 is TGTGCCAGCAGTCCGGGACAGAGAAACTACGAGCAGTACTTC. Translation: CASSPGQRNYEQYF.

J is TRBJ2-3 and V is TRBV5-4; 9 bases are a match to TRBD2. This CDR3 is built from 15 residues. Trimming took 3 bases from V and 2 from J; bases not matched to a gene: 4. Germline values: CDR1 SGHNT, CDR2 YYREEE (reference sequence). CDR3 nucleotide sequence: TGTGCCAGCAGCTCTAAGCGGGAGGCCACAGATACGCAGTATTTT. Translated, it gives CASSSKREATDTQYF.